This T cell receptor (beta chain) derives from a study of blood T cell repertoires in COVID-19. The germline gives CDR1 MNHEY, CDR2 SVGAGI. The CDR3 length is 14 residues. With regard to this clone: The junction departs from germline at one end; a sequencing error may be responsible.

Data came from immunoSEQ multiplex PCR; TCRdb stores just in-frame clones and leaves some out. The data hold 150,000 or so clones, with under 90% observed a single time. Material for sequencing was PBMCs or T cells enriched from blood (not recorded which). The V and J genes are TRBV6-5 and TRBJ1-4; a weak D match, TRBD1 (6 bases). The TCR was taken from a man in his sixties who had recovered from COVID-19. CDR3 sequence (DNA): TGTGCCAGCAGCAGTACCGGACTCCCGGACAGATTTAATTTT. It translates to CASSSTGLPDRFNF.